One T cell receptor beta chain is described in this entry. There is no known antigen for this receptor. No base quality information exists; no much larger clone differs at one position. CDR3 length: 15 amino acids, cysteine to phenylalanine. Only CDR3 DNA remains: 45 bases, in frame from the first base. V is cut by 5 bases and J by 5 bases, and the space between the germline ends is 18 bases. The germline V gene sets CDR1 to MNHEY and CDR2 to SVGAGI. The cohort consisted of 600 or so healthy bone marrow donors. At the time of sampling, every cohort member was nominally healthy, though immune exposures that went unrecorded were likely present. The donor was CMV seropositive and belonged to the group of 250 to 300 seropositive cohort members. A peripheral blood sample was collected from each donor, and TCR beta sequencing was performed on peripheral blood mononuclear cells. The Qiagen DNeasy Blood Extraction Kit was used to extract genomic DNA from the blood cell samples.

This entry comes from a study of cytomegalovirus exposure and HLA in healthy donors (TCRdb year 2017). Concerning the study at large: An earlier analysis of some 600 of the donors reported 276 Gb of sequence data and 117 million unique TCR beta sequences obtained from approximately 180 million T cells. An earlier analysis of around 640 of the donors used high-throughput TCR beta sequencing to judge whether each TCR beta V gene segment behaved as functional or pseudogenic. Rather than drawing on any new phenotypic data, the later analysis identified candidate immune exposures from TCR beta sequences and the way those sequences occurred across donors. An early release covering just under 650 HLA-typed donors comprised roughly 300 gigabases of sequencing data and around 80 million unique TCR sequences. Alongside the repertoire data, information on donor age, sex, ethnicity and CMV serostatus was compiled. In a later genetic analysis, genome-wide SNP genotypes for about 55% of the roughly 700 donors were used, and that subset was treated as a discovery cohort. The study profiled the T cell repertoires of approximately 700 subjects by immunosequencing and related them to cytomegalovirus serostatus. To predict cytomegalovirus infection status, the study combined high-throughput TCR immunosequencing, statistical association of individual TCRs with disease status, and machine learning. In a later analysis, previously published TCR beta repertoires from 670 or so donors were re-analyzed and high-resolution HLA genotyping was added so that TCR occurrence patterns could be studied. A few DR-DQ haplotypes were treated as single units for association and clustering because of strong linkage in the cohort. The aim of the study was to test whether cataloging public T cell receptors could identify signatures of past pathogen exposure. Typing coverage varied by locus: 629-630 donors for A, B, C, DRB1 and DQB1; more than 500 for DQA1; over 600 for DPA1; some 470 for DPB1. All discovery cohort repertoires had been generated using a single sequencing platform. Of the roughly 390 genotyped donors, roughly 80% were placed in the genetic ancestry cluster associated with self-reported Caucasian donors. HLA typing covered class I and class II loci at four-digit resolution. A separate validation cohort of over 95 different subjects was used in addition to the roughly 720-subject first cohort. Among 300 to 450 genotyped donors of the cohort, an average of approximately 230,000 unique TCR beta nucleotide sequences were sequenced per donor, around 20% of them non-productive. The investigation overall reported the following: A few of the identified cytomegalovirus-associated TCR beta chains were confirmed in vitro to be specific for cytomegalovirus antigens. Strong co-occurrence of HLA alleles, especially DR and DQ, made assigning TCR associations to individual alleles difficult. A cluster of highly shared sequence variants was judged likely to represent a technical artifact of the sequencing pipeline. A further reported finding was that TCR beta sequences accurately predicted the HLA-A and HLA-B alleles for most subjects in the first cohort. Specific HLA alleles were associated with roughly 16,000 TCR beta sequences at a false discovery rate of 0.05 in a later analysis. Linkage disequilibrium might explain the correlated functional status among segregating V segments, but an unknown experimental factor could not be excluded. The cohort was sequenced for TCR beta chains only, and without alpha or paired-chain data the features that could be detected were limited. The presence/absence analyses assumed that sequencing depth was roughly uniform across donors, and that assumption may not be true. V-gene and J-gene trimming of TCR beta chains was associated with a missense DCLRE1C variant in a later genetic analysis, and the association was replicated in an independent cohort. A later genetic analysis reported fewer N-insertions in productive TCRs among donors in an Asian-associated ancestry cluster than the roughly 700-donor mean. It was suggested by the authors that the approach could potentially be generalized to other disease states and immunological phenotypes. Several of the top co-occurrence clusters appeared to be linked to parvovirus B19, influenza, CMV and Epstein-Barr virus, according to a later analysis. According to a later analysis, TCR association rates differed among HLA loci, with DRB1 alleles showing the most associated TCRs and HLA-C alleles showing the fewest. An earlier analysis of 587 of the donors showed that most TCR beta V segments appeared in productive rearrangements either about 87% or about 30% of the time, which broadly matched IMGT annotations. In a later analysis, HLA-associated TCR beta chains showed more clonal expansion and lower generation probabilities than non-associated chains that were equally common. About 15 rarely observed V segments, including chromosome 9 orphons, were excluded from the earlier analysis of just under 600 of the donors because counts were too low. In the study, some 160 TCR beta chains were listed as associated with cytomegalovirus. Because some donors lacked HLA typing at each locus, the association tests relied only on the typed subset. According to a later analysis, most CMV-associated TCR beta chains appeared to be HLA-restricted, and the HLA associations seemed to be driven largely by CMV exposure. The 87-base-pair reads could not distinguish some IMGT-functional V segments, including TRBV6-2 and TRBV6-3, so those segments were excluded. Most TCR sequences were seen in very few donors, while some public TCRs were found in many individuals. The classifier was reported to diagnose cytomegalovirus status with high specificity and sensitivity in both the original cohort and the validation cohort. For the cohort, immune exposure information was limited to CMV serostatus.

Library creation used the immunoSEQ multiplex PCR assay. A mixture of 60 forward primers for TCR Vbeta segments and 13 reverse primers for TCR Jbeta segments was used in the multiplex PCR. The CDR3 region of rearranged TCR beta genes was amplified from genomic DNA by a multiplex PCR assay. On the Illumina HiSeq System, the amplified TCR beta libraries were sequenced as 87-base-pair reads. The original methods were these. In a later analysis, tens of millions of unique TCR beta chains were counted across the 500 to 850 repertoires, and roughly 11 million of these chains were shared by at least two donors. A nearest-neighbor algorithm error-corrected the raw reads and collapsed the reads into unique sequences, merging closely related sequences to remove PCR and sequencing errors. CDR3 sequences were aligned to IMGT reference sequences to assign V, D and J gene segments. For a sequence to be retained, a match of at least six nucleotides was required to both a V gene segment and a J gene segment. Rearrangements were classified as productive when the CDR3 lacked stop codons and remained in frame with V and J, and all other rearrangements were classified as non-productive. Following IMGT convention, CDR3 was defined as the stretch from the second conserved V-encoded cysteine up to the conserved J-encoded phenylalanine. Sequences without an unambiguous match to a single V gene segment were excluded from the earlier analysis of several hundred of the donors. In an earlier analysis of a few hundred of the donors, V segments were called functional above 56.7% productive rearrangements and were called segregating when the between-donor standard deviation exceeded 5%. A statistical classification framework was built for diagnosing cytomegalovirus status from the catalog of TCR beta chain sequences. V and J gene assignment, in a later analysis, came from comparing TCR nucleotide sequences with IMGT/GENE-DB human TR gene sequences. A later analysis assigned CDR3 sequences and most-parsimonious VDJ recombination scenarios with the TCRdist pipeline. A later analysis defined each TCR beta chain by its CDR3 amino acid sequence plus V-gene family, and excluded reads lacking a unique V-gene family. To address suspected cross-contamination and a sequencing artifact, a later analysis removed 550 to 750 highly shared, low-generation-probability nucleotide sequences. For each public chain, a later analysis derived a clonal expansion index from normalized ranks of inferred template counts within each repertoire. In a later analysis, generation probabilities were computed with a VDJ recombination model fitted to out-of-frame rearrangements, and the resulting probabilities were checked against IGoR. Hypergeometric tests were used in a later analysis to score TCR-TCR, TCR-HLA and TCR-CMV co-occurrence, with a repertoire-size bias correction applied to the TCR pairs. To estimate false discovery rates, a later analysis permuted the HLA or CMV assignments 20 times. In a later analysis, co-occurring TCRs were grouped using DBSCAN, and TCRdist sequence similarity was added for clustering within HLA-allele-positive subsets. Repertoires with fewer than 30,000 or more than 120,000 public chains, plus five repertoires with anomalous nucleotide sharing, were excluded from co-occurrence clustering. TCRdb re-hosts the immuneACCESS table, in-frame sequences only. Its copies lack some clones; in the studies checked, an unresolved V gene accounts for under half of them, and the cause for the rest is not known. That table gives V, J and clone size, and the DNA gave D and trimming. Present in this sample are 100,000 to 150,000 clones, around 67% of which were seen just once. The top ten hold under 5.5% of the sample.

The clonotype originates from a man between 60 and 70 years old in good health and CMV-seropositive. The sequenced material came from PBMCs. The rearranged segments are TRBV6-5 and TRBJ2-5, with a tentative D gene TRBD2 over 8 matching bases. The sequence in DNA is TGTGCCAGCAGTGGCCCGGGAGGGGGCAGGGAGACCCAGTACTTC. The resulting protein is CASSGPGGGRETQYF.